The T cell receptor (beta chain) under discussion was sequenced for a study of cytomegalovirus exposure and HLA in healthy donors. From germline, CDR1 is SGDLS and CDR2 YYNGEE. This CDR3 is built from 15 residues. The V gene lost 2 bases and the J gene lost 4 bases, with 12 bases spanning the gap. Researchers ran the PCR with 60 Vbeta and 13 Jbeta primers. The assay was immunoSEQ multiplex PCR, and TCRdb's table has in-frame clones only and misses some. The table includes around 150,000 clones, about 80% detected once. Regarding donors, all were healthy bone marrow donors. Though probably carrying unrecorded immune exposures, donors were nominally healthy at sampling. In the case of this clone: Its antigen is currently unknown.

The study, taken as a whole, reports: Association with HLA alleles at 0.05 false discovery rate was found for 16,951 TCR beta sequences in a later analysis. Most TCR sequences were rare, but some public TCRs occurred in many donors.

The sequence derives from a woman in her 30s in good health and CMV-seronegative. The sample was PBMCs. The V and J genes are TRBV9 and TRBJ2-2, with D perhaps matching TRBD1 (6 bases). CDR3 sequence reads: CASSVRQASTGELFF. The CDR3 region has the DNA TGTGCCAGCAGCGTCCGACAGGCGAGCACCGGGGAGCTGTTTTTT.